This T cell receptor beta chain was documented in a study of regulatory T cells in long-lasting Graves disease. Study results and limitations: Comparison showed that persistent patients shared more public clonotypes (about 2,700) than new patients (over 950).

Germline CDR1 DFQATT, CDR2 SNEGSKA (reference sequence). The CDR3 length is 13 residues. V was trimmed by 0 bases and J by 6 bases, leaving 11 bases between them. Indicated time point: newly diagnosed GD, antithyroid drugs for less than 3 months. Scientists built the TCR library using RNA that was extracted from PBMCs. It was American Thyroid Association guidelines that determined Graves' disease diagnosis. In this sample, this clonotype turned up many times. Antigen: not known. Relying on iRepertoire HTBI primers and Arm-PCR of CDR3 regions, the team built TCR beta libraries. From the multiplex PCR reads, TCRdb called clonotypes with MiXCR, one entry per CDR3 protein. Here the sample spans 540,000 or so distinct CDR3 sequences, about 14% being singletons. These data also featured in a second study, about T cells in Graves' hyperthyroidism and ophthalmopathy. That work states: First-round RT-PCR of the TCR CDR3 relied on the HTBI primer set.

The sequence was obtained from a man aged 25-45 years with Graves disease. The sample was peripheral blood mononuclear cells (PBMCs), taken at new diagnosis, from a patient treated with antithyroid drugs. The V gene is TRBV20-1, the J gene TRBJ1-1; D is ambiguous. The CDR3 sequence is CSAREEAGSEAFF. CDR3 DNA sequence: TGCAGTGCTAGAGAAGAGGCTGGGTCTGAAGCTTTCTTT.